This T cell receptor beta chain derives from a study of blood T cells in healthy people across ages. Overall study: About one barcoded TCR beta cDNA was captured per two T cells.

V shed 5 bases and J shed 5 bases, with 20 bases lying between them. Per the germline V gene, CDR1 is LNHNV and CDR2 is YYDKDF (reference sequence). The CDR3 has 16 amino acids. Study outcomes and limitations: It was not possible, with unsorted PBMCs, to conclusively compare naive and antigen-experienced cells. Diversity of TCR beta per million T cells declined in a roughly linear way with age. Expanded clonotype changes were possibly confounded by unknown donor CMV status.

A second PCR of about 6 to 11 cycles used a sample-barcoded 5' primer and a J-beta primer mix. TCRdb itself ran the 5' RACE reads through MiXCR, one entry per CDR3 protein. The sample includes 1 million to 1.2 million distinct CDR3 sequences, around two fifths of them seen just once. Concerning this clonotype itself: Its antigen is unidentified.

This receptor was taken from a man aged 18 to 29 in good health. The genes are TRBV15 and TRBJ2-3; D is perhaps TRBD2 (7 bases). Material: blood. CDR3 in amino acids: CATSGRGGLIGDTQYF. The DNA for the CDR3 is TGTGCCACCAGCGGTAGGGGGGGTCTCATAGGAGATACGCAGTATTTT.